The rows below give T cell receptor beta chains drawn from one sample of a study of T cells in Graves' hyperthyroidism and ophthalmopathy. TCRdb passed the multiplex PCR reads through MiXCR, listing each CDR3 protein once. This table has hundreds of thousands of distinct CDR3 sequences, about 15% appearing once. Sequencing was carried out using blood. Receptors originate from a woman aged 18-29 years with Graves' hyperthyroidism. CDR3s include the opening cysteine and the closing phenylalanine or tryptophan. The order of the fields is CDR3 protein, CDR3 DNA, clone size, V gene, J gene, D gene, CDR3 length. The D gene is left open where the match is weak. Clone size is given for some rows only: seen once, a few or many times, or a class if the clone is expanded.

CASSQVELAGDTGELFF	TGTGCCAGCAGCCAAGTCGAACTAGCGGGGGACACCGGGGAGCTGTTTTTT	many	TRBV3-1	TRBJ2-2	TRBD2	17
CASSQDLRGESVLGNTGELFF	TGCGCCAGCAGCCAAGATCTACGAGGGGAGAGCGTCTTAGGGAACACCGGGGAGCTGTTTTTT	few	TRBV4-1	TRBJ2-2	.	21
CSAGQEEDSPLHF	TGCAGTGCTGGACAGGAGGAAGATTCACCCCTCCACTTT	few	TRBV20-1	TRBJ1-6	TRBD1	13
CASSPWGLEQFF	TGTGCCAGTAGTCCCTGGGGGCTTGAGCAGTTCTTC	.	TRBV19	TRBJ2-1	.	12
CASSPGRPAGEQFF	TGTGCCAGCAGCCCTGGGCGGCCAGCAGGGGAGCAGTTCTTC	many	TRBV7-8	TRBJ2-1	.	14
CASRKKENTEAFF	TGTGCCAGCAGGAAGAAGGAAAACACTGAAGCTTTCTTT	once	TRBV12-3/TRBV12-4	TRBJ1-1	.	13
CSGRLVRYNEQFF	TGCAGCGGCCGACTAGTGCGGTACAATGAGCAGTTCTTC	many	TRBV29-1	TRBJ2-1	.	13
CASSTTGRARETQYF	TGTGCCAGCAGTACCACAGGGAGGGCCCGTGAGACCCAGTACTTC	many	TRBV28	TRBJ2-5	.	15
CASSYRRGRQALRELFF	TGTGCCAGCAGTTACCGAAGAGGGAGACAGGCCCTAAGGGAGCTGTTTTTT	many	TRBV6-5	TRBJ2-2	.	17
CASSFGSGPIYEQYF	TGTGCCAGCAGCTTTGGTTCGGGGCCAATCTACGAGCAGTACTTC	.	TRBV11-2	TRBJ2-7	.	15
CAIADRDINQPQHF	TGTGCCATCGCCGACAGGGACATCAATCAGCCCCAGCATTTT	.	TRBV10-3	TRBJ1-5	TRBD1	14
CASSPPPGHETQYF	TGTGCCAGCTCACCACCCCCAGGACACGAGACCCAGTACTTC	few	TRBV18	TRBJ2-5	.	14
CASSLGDRGTEAFF	TGCGCCAGCAGCTTGGGGGACAGGGGGACTGAAGCTTTCTTT	.	TRBV5-1	TRBJ1-1	TRBD1	14
CASSLWSLLGTEAFF	TGTGCCAGCAGTTTATGGAGCCTATTAGGCACTGAAGCTTTCTTT	many	TRBV28	TRBJ1-1	.	15
CASSLDFPGDTQYF	TGTGCCAGCAGCTTAGACTTCCCCGGAGATACGCAGTATTTT	many	TRBV11-2	TRBJ2-3	.	14
CAWNTGGNYNEQFF	TGTGCCTGGAACACAGGGGGAAACTACAATGAGCAGTTCTTC	many	TRBV30	TRBJ2-1	TRBD1	14
CSARASEKSSYEQYF	TGCAGTGCTAGAGCTAGCGAAAAAAGCTCCTACGAGCAGTACTTC	many	TRBV20-1	TRBJ2-7	.	15
CASSYLLTGTKNTGELFF	TGTGCCAGCAGTTATCTCCTCACCGGGACTAAGAACACCGGGGAGCTGTTTTTT	few	TRBV27	TRBJ2-2	TRBD2	18
CASSQDRAGQETQYF	TGCGCCAGCAGCCAAGATCGGGCAGGGCAAGAGACCCAGTACTTC	few	TRBV4-1	TRBJ2-5	.	15
CASSWSSTLGNTIYF	TGTGCCAGCAGTTGGAGTTCCACCCTCGGAAACACCATATATTTT	few	TRBV28	TRBJ1-3	.	15
CASARGGRSSYEQYF	TGTGCCAGTGCTCGCGGCGGGAGGAGCTCCTACGAGCAGTACTTC	few	TRBV19	TRBJ2-7	TRBD2	15
CASSETADSPLHF	TGTGCCAGCAGTGAAACGGCCGATTCACCCCTCCACTTT	many	TRBV2	TRBJ1-6	.	13
CASIPPGLAGDPRGTDTQYF	TGTGCCAGCATCCCGCCGGGACTAGCGGGGGACCCACGGGGCACAGATACGCAGTATTTT	.	TRBV7-9	TRBJ2-3	TRBD2	20
CASSDPLARQFFFSGNTIYF	TGTGCCAGCAGTGACCCACTAGCCAGACAGTTCTTCTTCTCTGGAAACACCATATATTTT	few	TRBV6-4	TRBJ1-3	.	20
CASSTVSLNTEAFF	TGTGCCAGTAGTACAGTCTCTTTGAACACTGAAGCTTTCTTT	.	TRBV19	TRBJ1-1	.	14
CASRERTGSYNEQFF	TGTGCCAGCAGAGAAAGGACAGGGTCCTACAATGAGCAGTTCTTC	few	TRBV2	TRBJ2-1	TRBD1	15
CASSPDSLGYGYTF	TGTGCCAGCAGTCCGGACAGCCTGGGATATGGCTACACCTTC	.	TRBV6-1	TRBJ1-2	.	14
CASSWDVAYEQYF	TGTGCCAGCAGTTGGGACGTAGCCTACGAGCAGTACTTC	many	TRBV2	TRBJ2-7	.	13
CAWGTNSYNSPLHF	TGTGCCTGGGGGACAAACTCCTATAATTCACCCCTCCACTTT	many	TRBV30	TRBJ1-6	.	14
CASRGPGTKANTGELFF	TGTGCCAGTAGAGGCCCCGGGACTAAAGCGAACACCGGGGAGCTGTTTTTT	.	TRBV19	TRBJ2-2	TRBD2	17
CSAKKSRDRGRRGTYEQYF	TGCAGTGCTAAGAAATCGCGGGACAGGGGGCGCAGAGGGACCTACGAGCAGTACTTC	many	TRBV20-1	TRBJ2-7	TRBD1	19
CASSATGTGRGYGYTF	TGTGCCAGCAGTGCAACCGGGACAGGACGGGGTTATGGCTACACCTTC	few	TRBV4-2	TRBJ1-2	TRBD1	16
CASSDSGRALDTQYF	TGTGCCAGCAGCGATAGCGGGAGGGCCCTAGATACGCAGTATTTT	many	TRBV9	TRBJ2-3	TRBD2	15